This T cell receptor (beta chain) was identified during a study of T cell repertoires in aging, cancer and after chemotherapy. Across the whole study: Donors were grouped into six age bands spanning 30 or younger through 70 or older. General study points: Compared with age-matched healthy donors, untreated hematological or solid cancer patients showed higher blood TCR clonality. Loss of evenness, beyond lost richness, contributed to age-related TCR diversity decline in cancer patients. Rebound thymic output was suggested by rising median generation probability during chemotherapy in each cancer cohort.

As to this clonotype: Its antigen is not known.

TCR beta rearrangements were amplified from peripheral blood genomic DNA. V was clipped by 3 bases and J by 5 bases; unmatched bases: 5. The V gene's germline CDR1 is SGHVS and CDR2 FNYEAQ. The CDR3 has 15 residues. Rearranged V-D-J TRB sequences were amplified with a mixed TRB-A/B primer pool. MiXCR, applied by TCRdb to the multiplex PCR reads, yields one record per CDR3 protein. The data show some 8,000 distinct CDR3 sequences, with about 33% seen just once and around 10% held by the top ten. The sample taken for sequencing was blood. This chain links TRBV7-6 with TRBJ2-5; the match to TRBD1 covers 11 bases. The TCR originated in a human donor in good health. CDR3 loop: CASSFGQGAPETQYF. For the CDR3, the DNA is TGTGCCAGCAGCTTCGGACAGGGGGCGCCGGAGACCCAGTACTTC.